These 28 T cell receptor beta chains were sequenced from one sample in a study of T cell changes during pregnancy in multiple sclerosis. Some clones are missing from TCRdb's copy, which holds only in-frame ones; the method was immunoSEQ multiplex PCR. The table has 40,000 to 50,000 clones, 94% seen once. The specimen was CD4+ T cells from peripheral blood mononuclear cells, collected in the first trimester of pregnancy. These receptors were taken from a female donor with multiple sclerosis, enrolled in a pregnancy study.

The chain recombines TRBV5-4 with TRBJ2-7, with 8 bases fitting TRBD1. Germline V lookup: CDR1 SGHNT, CDR2 YYREEE (reference sequence). The CDR3 length is 16 residues. Trimming cost V 4 bases and J 7 bases; bases outside gene matches: 16. In DNA form, the CDR3 reads TGTGCCAGCAGCCCGGGGACAGGACCCGCCGTTCGGGAGCAGTACTTC. It codes for CASSPGTGPAVREQYF.

V usage is TRBV29-1 and J usage is TRBJ1-2, with D possibly matching TRBD1 (6 bases). CDR3 size: 14 residues. CDR1 is SQVTM and CDR2 is ANQGSEA in the germline V gene. V dropped 6 bases and J dropped 5 bases, with 19 bases sitting between them. The CDR3: CSVDPWTEPYGYTF. The CDR3 coding sequence is TGCAGCGTCGACCCTTGGACAGAACCTTATGGCTACACCTTC. Together with reference TRBV29-1 and TRBJ1-2, the CDR3 gives the full variable domain: SAVISQKPSRDICQRGTSLTIQCQVDSQVTMMFWYRQQPGQSLTLIATANQGSEATYESGFVIDKFPISRPNLTFSTLTVSNMSPEDSSIYLCSVDPWTEPYGYTFGSGTRLTVV.

This clone was recorded a few times. The gene calls are TRBV30 and TRBJ1-6; D is unclear. Germline CDR1 reads GTSNPN; CDR2 reads SVGIG (reference sequence). CDR3 length: 15 amino acids. V dropped 2 bases and J dropped 7 bases, with 15 bases sitting between them. CDR3 DNA: TGTGCCTGGAGTAGAACGCGAGCGTTAAATTCACCCCTCCACTTT. This encodes CAWSRTRALNSPLHF.

V is TRBV30 and J is TRBJ1-2; D gene uncertain. Trimming stripped 7 bases from V and 5 bases from J, with 17 bases between. Germline loops: CDR1 GTSNPN, CDR2 SVGIG (reference sequence). The CDR3 runs to 13 residues. The CDR3 loop reads CAFRGLPEYGYTF. The CDR3, as DNA: TGTGCCTTCCGAGGACTCCCTGAGTATGGCTACACCTTC.

The chain recombines TRBV5-4 with TRBJ1-1, with D possibly TRBD1 on 6 matching bases. Trimming cost V 10 bases and J 1 base, with 20 bases left between them. CDR3 length: 15 residues. The germline CDR1 and CDR2 sequences are SGHNT and YYREEE (reference sequence). The CDR3 coding sequence is TGTGCCTTTGACCGCCCGGACAGAGCGAACACTGAAGCTTTCTTT. Encoded protein: CAFDRPDRANTEAFF. The variable domain in full, with the rest retrieved from reference TRBV5-4 and TRBJ1-1, is ETGVTQSPTHLIKTRGQQVTLRCSSQSGHNTVSWYQQALGQGPQFIFQYYREEENGRGNFPPRFSGLQFPNYSSELNVNALELDDSALYLCAFDRPDRANTEAFFGQGTRLTVV.

The chain links TRBV6-1 to TRBJ1-5, with D uncertain. Looked up from germline, CDR1 is MNHNS and CDR2 is SASEGT. V was shortened by 8 bases and J by 4 bases, with 9 bases between the two germline ends. This CDR3 contains 12 residues. The CDR3 DNA reads TGTGCCAGCGGGCACGGAAATCAGCCCCAGCATTTT. Protein product: CASGHGNQPQHF.

This clone occurred once. This chain connects TRBV5-6 to TRBJ2-5; D is unresolved. V gave up 0 bases and J gave up 2 bases, with 14 bases separating them. There are 16 residues in the CDR3. CDR1 SGHDT and CDR2 YYEEEE come from the germline V gene. Here the CDR3 reads CASSLVGRKKQETQYF. The CDR3 DNA sequence: TGTGCCAGCAGCTTGGTGGGCAGGAAGAAGCAAGAGACCCAGTACTTC.

This clone was seen a handful of times. The chain uses TRBV9 and TRBJ2-5; D is ambiguous. V shed 4 bases and J shed 5 bases, with 15 bases lying between them. This CDR3 has 14 residues. Germline CDR1 reads SGDLS; CDR2 reads YYNGEE. CDR3 sequence (DNA): TGTGCCAGCAGCAACGACGCCGACGGGGAGACCCAGTACTTC. This gives the protein CASSNDADGETQYF.

The V gene is TRBV7-5, the J gene TRBJ2-5; TRBD1 is the table's D call, not checked against the DNA. TRBV7-5 is shown as a pseudogene. The CDR3 contains 13 residues. Written as DNA, the CDR3 is TGTGCCTTTAGGGGGACAAAAAAAGAGACCCAGTACTTC. Its protein product is CAFRGTKKETQYF.

The chain recombines TRBV30 with TRBJ1-2; D not certain. The CDR3 is 13 residues long. V was shortened by 2 bases and J by 8 bases, with 15 bases between the two germline ends. The germline CDR1 and CDR2 sequences are GTSNPN and SVGIG (reference sequence). CDR3 in amino acids: CAWSSGLSSGYTF. Here the CDR3 DNA reads TGTGCCTGGAGTTCGGGGTTGAGTTCGGGCTACACCTTC.

This chain uses TRBV6-4 with TRBJ2-7; no clear D gene. Germline lookup yields CDR1 MRHNA and CDR2 SNTAGT. The CDR3 has 17 amino acids. Trimming stripped 3 bases from V and 2 bases from J, with 20 bases between. In DNA form, the CDR3 reads TGTGCCAGCAGTGAAAGCGCAGTCTCGACCGATGCCTACGAGCAGTACTTC. It yields the protein CASSESAVSTDAYEQYF.

This clone was seen a single time. The chain couples TRBV19 to TRBJ2-5, with 11 positions matching TRBD2. From germline, CDR1 is LNHDA and CDR2 SQIVND (reference sequence). V gave up 3 bases and J gave up 4 bases; unmatched junction bases: 7. CDR3 length: 16 amino acids. CDR3: CASSMRLAGLGETQYF. CDR3 in DNA: TGTGCCAGTAGTATGCGACTAGCGGGGCTCGGAGAGACCCAGTACTTC.

This clone was counted a single time. The genes are TRBV6-1 and TRBJ2-3; 7 nucleotides line up with TRBD1. J gave up 0 bases and V 2 bases, and 5 bases lay outside the gene matches. The CDR3 is made up of 16 amino acids. Germline V gene lookup returns CDR1 MNHNS and CDR2 SASEGT. CDR3 sequence: CASSEKWDSSTDTQYF. CDR3 sequence (DNA): TGTGCCAGCAGTGAAAAGTGGGACAGTAGCACAGATACGCAGTATTTT.

The chain uses TRBV11-2 and TRBJ2-3, with TRBD2 matching over 8 bases. This CDR3 is 16 amino acids long. The germline V gene encodes CDR1 SGHAT and CDR2 FQNNGV. J lost 6 bases, V lost 3 bases, and 11 bases had no gene match. The CDR3 region is CASSFHGGAGADTQYF. The CDR3 DNA follows: TGTGCCAGCAGCTTTCACGGGGGGGCCGGGGCCGATACGCAGTATTTT.

The V call is TRBV11-2, the J call TRBJ2-3, with TRBD2 as a possible D gene (6 bases). V lost 4 bases and J 3 bases, leaving 14 bases between the germline ends. This CDR3 is 15 amino acids long. Germline CDR1 SGHAT, CDR2 FQNNGV. The CDR3 protein is CASSSLRGLTDTQYF. CDR3 coding DNA: TGTGCCAGCAGCTCCCTACGGGGGTTGACAGATACGCAGTATTTT. Full variable domain (remainder filled in from reference TRBV11-2 and TRBJ2-3): EAGVAQSPRYKIIEKRQSVAFWCNPISGHATLYWYQQILGQGPKLLIQFQNNGVVDDSQLPKDRFSAERLKGVDSTLKIQPAKLEDSAVYLCASSSLRGLTDTQYFGPGTRLTVL.

This chain connects TRBV5-8 to TRBJ2-5; D perhaps matches TRBD2 (6 bases). CDR3 size: 18 residues. V was clipped by 0 bases and J by 3 bases, with 21 bases between them. The V gene's germline CDR1 is SGHTS and CDR2 YDEGEE. CDR3 in amino acids: CASSLALNSGSGKETQYF. The CDR3 DNA is TGTGCCAGCAGCTTGGCCCTCAACAGCGGGTCTGGTAAAGAGACCCAGTACTTC.

This chain connects TRBV5-1 to TRBJ1-4; tentative D call: TRBD1 (6 bases). Between the trimmed V and J ends, which lost 1 base and 12 bases, there was a span of 22 bases. The CDR3 extends over 16 amino acids. Germline V lookup: CDR1 SGHRS, CDR2 YFSETQ. CDR3 bases: TGCGCCAGCAGCTTGTCGCAACTTGGGGGCCACGGCGAACTGTTTTTT. Protein sequence: CASSLSQLGGHGELFF.

This chain uses TRBV5-1 with TRBJ2-1, with D possibly being TRBD2 (7 bases). The CDR3 runs 14 residues. Trimming removed 4 bases from V and 7 bases from J, with 15 bases in between. The germline V gene has CDR1 SGHRS and CDR2 YFSETQ. The CDR3 is CASSTTGGLNEQFF. CDR3 DNA: TGCGCCAGCAGCACCACGGGGGGCCTGAATGAGCAGTTCTTC.

J is TRBJ1-5 and V is TRBV19, with TRBD1 matching 11 bases. CDR3 length: 13 residues. Germline loops: CDR1 LNHDA, CDR2 SQIVND (reference sequence). V gave up 8 bases and J gave up 6 bases; unmatched junction bases: 3. The CDR3 loop is CASQGQGAQPQHF. Written as DNA, the CDR3 is TGTGCCAGTCAAGGACAGGGGGCTCAGCCCCAGCATTTT. The whole variable domain, filled in from reference TRBV19 and TRBJ1-5, reads DGGITQSPKYLFRKEGQNVTLSCEQNLNHDAMYWYRQDPGQGLRLIYYSQIVNDFQKGDIAEGYSVSREKKESFPLTVTSAQKNPTAFYLCASQGQGAQPQHFGDGTRLSIL.

The gene calls are TRBV14 and TRBJ2-7; TRBD2 agrees at 10 bases. V trimming: 0 bases; J trimming: 0 bases; junction bases outside the gene matches: 11. The CDR3 runs 19 residues. CDR1 and CDR2 from the germline V gene are SGHDN and FVKESK. The CDR3 spells CASSQDLGASGGISYEQYF. DNA of the CDR3: TGTGCCAGCAGCCAAGATCTCGGGGCTAGCGGGGGAATCTCCTACGAGCAGTACTTC.

The CDR3: CASRPTGALNYGYTF. The CDR3 DNA reads as TGCGCCAGCAGGCCTACAGGGGCCCTAAACTATGGCTACACCTTC. The genes are TRBV5-1 and TRBJ1-2; 7 bases fit TRBD1. Germline lookup yields CDR1 SGHRS and CDR2 YFSETQ. This CDR3 is built from 15 residues. V lost 5 bases and J lost 2; bases outside the gene matches: 9.

The chain has TRBV18 and TRBJ2-5, with 7 bases lining up with TRBD1. With V trimmed by 2 bases and J by 3 bases, 9 bases remained unmatched. This CDR3 has 16 residues. Per the germline V gene, CDR1 is KGHSH and CDR2 is LQKENI. CDR3 sequence (DNA): TGTGCCAGCTCACCATTAAGACAGGGTGGTAAAGAGACCCAGTACTTC. It specifies CASSPLRQGGKETQYF.

The chain combines TRBV4-2 with TRBJ2-3, with 10 bases fitting TRBD2. V shed 2 bases and J 5 bases; nucleotides not matched to a gene: 10. This CDR3 has 17 residues. Germline lookup yields CDR1 LGHNA and CDR2 YNFKEQ. The CDR3 region is CASSQISGGVAGDTQYF. Here the CDR3 DNA reads TGTGCCAGCAGCCAAATAAGCGGGGGGGTGGCTGGAGATACGCAGTATTTT.

V usage is TRBV28 and J usage is TRBJ1-2; D might be TRBD1 (6 bases). Germline CDR1 is MDHEN and CDR2 is SYDVKM. Trimming removed 5 bases at V and 4 bases at J, with 20 bases between. CDR3 length: 16 residues. Written as DNA, the CDR3 is TGTGCCAGCAGTGTAGTTACGGGCGGGGGCCTCTATGGCTACACCTTC. Its translation: CASSVVTGGGLYGYTF.

This clone appeared a single time. This chain uses TRBV30 with TRBJ1-2, with 8 bases that match TRBD1. V was pared by 5 bases and J by 8 bases, with 10 bases of the junction left unmatched. Germline V gene sequence: CDR1 GTSNPN, CDR2 SVGIG (reference sequence). This CDR3 has 13 amino acids. This CDR3 is CAWSPPGTGGYTF. The CDR3 DNA follows: TGTGCCTGGTCCCCCCCCGGGACAGGCGGCTACACCTTC.

This sequence joins TRBV5-6 and TRBJ2-3; D is perhaps TRBD2 (7 bases). This CDR3 has 19 residues. V was trimmed by 0 bases and J by 1 base, leaving 21 bases between them. Germline loops: CDR1 SGHDT, CDR2 YYEEEE. This CDR3 reads CASSLVPESGGGRTDTQYF. The CDR3 DNA reads TGTGCCAGCAGCTTGGTCCCAGAGTCGGGCGGGGGCCGCACAGATACGCAGTATTTT. Looking up the rest from reference TRBV5-6 and TRBJ2-3 gives the full variable domain: DAGVTQSPTHLIKTRGQQVTLRCSPKSGHDTVSWYQQALGQGPQFIFQYYEEEERQRGNFPDRFSGHQFPNYSSELNVNALLLGDSALYLCASSLVPESGGGRTDTQYFGPGTRLTVL.

The chain has TRBV9 and TRBJ2-7; 7 bases agree with TRBD1. V shed 4 bases, J shed 3 bases, and the junction held 10 bases outside the gene matches. This CDR3 is built from 15 residues. Germline V gives CDR1 SGDLS, CDR2 YYNGEE. This CDR3 is CASSSTGTAYYEQYF. CDR3 coding DNA: TGTGCCAGCAGCTCTACCGGGACAGCGTACTACGAGCAGTACTTC.

The V and J genes are TRBV10-3 and TRBJ1-1; a weak D match, TRBD1 (5 bases). V was shortened by 4 bases and J by 4 bases, with 10 bases between the two germline ends. This CDR3 spans 13 amino acids. CDR1 ENHRY and CDR2 SYGVKD come from the germline V gene. CDR3 coding DNA: TGTGCCATCAGTGGAAGGAGGGGCACTGAAGCTTTCTTT. It encodes CAISGRRGTEAFF.